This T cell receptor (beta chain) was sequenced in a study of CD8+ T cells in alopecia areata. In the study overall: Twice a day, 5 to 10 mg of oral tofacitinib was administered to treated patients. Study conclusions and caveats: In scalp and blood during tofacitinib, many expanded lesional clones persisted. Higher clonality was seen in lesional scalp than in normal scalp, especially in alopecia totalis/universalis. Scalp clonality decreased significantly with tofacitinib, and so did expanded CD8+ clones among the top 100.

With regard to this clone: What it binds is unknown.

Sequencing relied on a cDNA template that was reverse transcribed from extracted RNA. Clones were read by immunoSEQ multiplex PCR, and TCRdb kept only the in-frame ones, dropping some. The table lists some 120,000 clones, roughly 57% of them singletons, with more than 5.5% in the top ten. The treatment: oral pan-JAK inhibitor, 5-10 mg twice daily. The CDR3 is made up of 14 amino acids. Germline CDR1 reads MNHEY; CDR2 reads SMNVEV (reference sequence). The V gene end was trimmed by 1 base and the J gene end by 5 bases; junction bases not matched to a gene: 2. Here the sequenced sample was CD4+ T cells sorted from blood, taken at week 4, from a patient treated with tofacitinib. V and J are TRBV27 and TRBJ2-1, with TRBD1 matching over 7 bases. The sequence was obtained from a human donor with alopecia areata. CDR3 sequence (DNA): TGTGCCAGCAGTTTATATCAGGGGGACAATGAGCAGTTCTTC. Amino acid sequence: CASSLYQGDNEQFF.